A single sample is the source of the 20 T cell receptor beta chains below, sequenced in a study of technical replicates of blood from a handful of donors. Sequencing used immunoSEQ multiplex PCR; TCRdb keeps in-frame clones, though not all of them. The sample carries 55,000 to 75,000 clones, about 95% recorded once. Sequences were obtained from PBMCs. The receptors were sampled from a human donor in good health. Some clones in this sample may be carry-over from other donors' samples.

V usage is TRBV7-2 and J usage is TRBJ2-7; 7 nucleotides line up with TRBD1. From germline, CDR1 is SGHTA and CDR2 FQGNSA. This CDR3 region has 15 residues. The J segment lost 4 bases and the V segment lost 5 bases, leaving 11 bases of the junction unmatched. The CDR3 loop reads CASSPGPGQYYEQYF. The CDR3 DNA reads as TGTGCCAGCAGCCCGGGCCCGGGACAGTATTACGAGCAGTACTTC. Variable domain in full (rest from reference TRBV7-2 and TRBJ2-7): GAGVSQSPSNKVTEKGKDVELRCDPISGHTALYWYRQSLGQGLEFLIYFQGNSAPDKSGLPSDRFSAERTGGSVSTLTIQRTQQEDSAVYLCASSPGPGQYYEQYFGPGTRLTVT.

The sample holds one count of this clone. The gene calls are TRBV5-1 and TRBJ2-5, with D perhaps matching TRBD2 (5 bases). V gave up 0 bases and J gave up 7 bases, with 13 bases separating them. CDR3 length: 14 amino acids. Germline V gene lookup returns CDR1 SGHRS and CDR2 YFSETQ. DNA for the CDR3: TGCGCCAGCAGCTTGGGCATTGAGGGTGGGACCCAGTACTTC. Translated: CASSLGIEGGTQYF.

The gene calls are TRBV5-6 and TRBJ1-2; D might be TRBD1 (5 bases). CDR1 SGHDT and CDR2 YYEEEE come from the germline V gene. The CDR3 sequence is 16 residues long. V shed 4 bases and J shed 4 bases, with 20 bases lying between them. DNA of the CDR3: TGTGCCAGCAGCGGGTATTCTCTGACAGCTTCCTATGGCTACACCTTC. Residues: CASSGYSLTASYGYTF.

This chain uses TRBV15 with TRBJ2-7; possible D gene TRBD1, 6 bases. V lost 1 base and J lost 7, with 14 bases in between. Per the germline V gene, CDR1 is LNHNV and CDR2 is YYDKDF (reference sequence). This CDR3 region has 14 residues. In DNA, the CDR3 is TGTGCCACCAGCAGAGTCGACAGGAAGGAAGAGCAGTACTTC. Translation: CATSRVDRKEEQYF.

This chain connects TRBV10-3 to TRBJ2-7; D not certain. The CDR3 runs 12 residues. Germline CDR1 and CDR2: ENHRY and SYGVKD. Between the trimmed V and J ends, which lost 0 bases and 5 bases, there was a span of 5 bases. CDR3 DNA sequence: TGTGCCATCAGTGAGTCTAACAACGAGCAGTACTTC. Translating gives CAISESNNEQYF.

This clone appeared many times. The chain links TRBV18 to TRBJ1-2; D call uncertain. CDR1 is KGHSH and CDR2 is LQKENI in the germline V gene. V lost 0 bases and J 7 bases, leaving 9 bases between the germline ends. The CDR3 covers 13 residues. The CDR3 reads CASSPPGVSGYTF. CDR3 DNA: TGTGCCAGCTCACCACCCGGGGTGAGTGGCTACACCTTC. Using reference TRBV18 and TRBJ1-2 for the parts outside the CDR3, the full variable domain is NAGVMQNPRHLVRRRGQEARLRCSPMKGHSHVYWYRQLPEEGLKFMVYLQKENIIDESGMPKERFSAEFPKEGPSILRIQQVVRGDSAAYFCASSPPGVSGYTFGSGTRLTVV.

V is TRBV18 and J is TRBJ2-7; D gene ambiguous. From germline, CDR1 is KGHSH and CDR2 LQKENI. This CDR3 is 13 amino acids long. With 1 base removed from V and 2 bases from J, the gap between germline ends came to 6 bases. The CDR3 loop is CASSPRSPYEQYF. In nucleotides, the CDR3 is TGTGCCAGCTCACCACGAAGCCCCTACGAGCAGTACTTC. The variable domain in full, completed from reference TRBV18 and TRBJ2-7, reads NAGVMQNPRHLVRRRGQEARLRCSPMKGHSHVYWYRQLPEEGLKFMVYLQKENIIDESGMPKERFSAEFPKEGPSILRIQQVVRGDSAAYFCASSPRSPYEQYFGPGTRLTVT.

The V gene is TRBV6-1, the J gene TRBJ1-5, with 8 bases fitting TRBD1. The CDR3 length is 13 residues. The V gene's germline CDR1 is MNHNS and CDR2 SASEGT. The V segment lost 5 bases and the J segment 4 bases; nucleotides outside the gene matches: 1. CDR3 sequence: CASSRTGNQPQHF. In nucleotides, the CDR3 is TGTGCCAGCAGTAGGACAGGGAATCAGCCCCAGCATTTT.

The J gene is TRBJ2-1, the V gene TRBV19; D might be TRBD1 (6 bases). V gave up 5 bases and J gave up 15 bases, with 26 bases separating them. Germline loops: CDR1 LNHDA, CDR2 SQIVND (reference sequence). The CDR3 has 15 residues. The DNA of the CDR3 is TGTGCCAGTAGTTTACAGGGTTTGCAGGGGAGTACGCCGTTCTTC. This codes for CASSLQGLQGSTPFF.

V gene TRBV12-5 combines with J gene TRBJ2-1, with a weak D call TRBD2 (5 bases). Per the germline V gene, CDR1 is LGHNT and CDR2 is FRNRAP. This CDR3 comprises 13 residues. Trimming took off 6 bases at V and 7 bases at J, with 13 bases between the two ends. The CDR3: CASGPPPGNEQFF. The DNA of the CDR3 is TGTGCTAGTGGCCCACCTCCGGGGAATGAGCAGTTCTTC.

A single count supports this clone. The chain has TRBV29-1 and TRBJ1-2; the D gene is possibly TRBD1 (6 bases). V dropped 0 bases and J dropped 7 bases, with 12 bases sitting between them. The germline V gene encodes CDR1 SQVTM and CDR2 ANQGSEA. The CDR3 totals 13 residues. In DNA form, the CDR3 reads TGCAGCGTTGAAGAGGGGGCGAGTAGTGGCTACACCTTC. This translates into CSVEEGASSGYTF.

The V and J genes are TRBV10-3 and TRBJ2-5, with 9 bases aligning to TRBD1. With V trimmed by 10 bases and J by 0 bases, 6 bases remained unmatched. CDR1 and CDR2 from the germline V gene are ENHRY and SYGVKD. The CDR3 consists of 14 residues. The CDR3 coding sequence is TGTGCCACCAACCGGGACAGGGACCAAGAGACCCAGTACTTC. Amino acids: CATNRDRDQETQYF.

The chain employs TRBV6-5 and TRBJ2-7; 11 bases are a match to TRBD2. The J segment lost 7 bases and the V segment lost 4 bases, leaving 12 bases of the junction unmatched. This CDR3 spans 16 amino acids. Germline CDR1 reads MNHEY; CDR2 reads SVGAGI. The CDR3 coding sequence is TGTGCCAGCAGTTCCCCCCGGGGGCTAGCGGGAGGAGAGCAGTACTTC. It is translated as CASSSPRGLAGGEQYF.

The chain couples TRBV15 to TRBJ1-6; possibly TRBD1 for D (5 bases). Germline CDR1 reads LNHNV; CDR2 reads YYDKDF (reference sequence). Trimming took 0 bases from V and 9 from J, leaving 15 bases between them. The CDR3 spans 16 residues. CDR3 residues: CATSRDKGLRFSPLHF. The CDR3 DNA reads as TGTGCCACCAGCAGAGATAAGGGACTGCGATTTTCACCCCTCCACTTT.

V is TRBV5-6 and J is TRBJ1-6; 7 positions agree with TRBD1. Per germline, CDR1 SGHDT and CDR2 YYEEEE. With 4 bases clipped from V and 9 bases from J, the junction kept 13 bases outside the gene matches. This CDR3 contains 16 residues. CDR3 sequence: CASSRRQGLGSSPLHF. The CDR3 DNA sequence: TGTGCCAGCAGCAGAAGACAGGGTTTGGGGTCTTCACCCCTCCACTTT.

The chain carries TRBV6-8 and TRBJ2-6, with 8 bases aligning to TRBD2. Trimming removed 5 bases from V and 0 bases from J; junction bases left unmatched: 9. The germline CDR1 and CDR2 sequences are MNHGY and SAAAGT. This CDR3 contains 18 residues. CDR3 DNA: TGTGCCAGCAGTGAGGTTAGCGGGGTTGCCTCTGGGGCCAACGTCCTGACTTTC. It encodes CASSEVSGVASGANVLTF.

The chain combines TRBV12-5 with TRBJ2-7; D not certain. The length of the CDR3 is 11 residues. The germline V and J ends were trimmed by 6 bases and 5 bases, with 8 bases remaining between them. Germline V gene lookup returns CDR1 LGHNT and CDR2 FRNRAP. CDR3 nucleotides: TGTGCTAGTGGCGACCGGGACGAGCAGTACTTC. Its protein is CASGDRDEQYF.

The genes are TRBV7-3 and TRBJ1-1, with 8 bases aligning to TRBD1. The CDR3 length is 18 residues. V shed 1 base and J 0 bases; nucleotides not matched to a gene: 10. Germline CDR1 and CDR2: SGHTA and FQGTGA. DNA for the CDR3: TGTGCCAGCAGCTTAAGGGGGGGGACAGGTCTTTTGAACACTGAAGCTTTCTTT. Its protein is CASSLRGGTGLLNTEAFF.

J is TRBJ2-7 and V is TRBV4-3, with D maybe TRBD2 (5 bases). The V and J ends lost 2 bases and 4 bases respectively, with 18 bases between them. The CDR3 totals 16 residues. Germline loops: CDR1 LGHNA, CDR2 YSLEER. The DNA for the CDR3 is TGCGCCAGCAGCCAATCTAAGGACCTACCGGGGTACGAGCAGTACTTC. Amino acid sequence: CASSQSKDLPGYEQYF.

The V gene is TRBV9, the J gene TRBJ2-2; possible D gene TRBD1, 6 bases. Per the germline V gene, CDR1 is SGDLS and CDR2 is YYNGEE. The CDR3 is 16 amino acids. V was pared by 3 bases and J by 4 bases, with 16 bases between. CDR3 nucleotides: TGTGCCAGCAGCGATGGGGCTAGCAGGGGCACCGGGGAGCTGTTTTTT. It encodes CASSDGASRGTGELFF.